This TCR beta chain stems from a study of shared clonotypes between healthy human individuals. Sequencing was performed with immunoSEQ multiplex PCR; in TCRdb, only in-frame clones are kept and a portion is missing. Here the sample spans 2 million to 2.5 million clones, 85% to 95% being singletons. This clone was picked up one time. The length of the CDR3 is 15 residues. Trimming removed 5 bases at V and 1 base at J, with 13 bases between. Looked up from germline, CDR1 is SGHTA and CDR2 is FQGNSA. Donors had no recently reported acute infections or vaccinations and were HIV-negative. The chain joins TRBV7-2 to TRBJ2-3; no definite D call. This sequence was found in a man aged 18 to 29 in good health. Some clones in this sample may be carry-over from other donors' samples. Sequencing used naive CD4+ T cells from PBMCs. Subset indicated: CD45RA+ positively selected. The CDR3 sequence: CASSLGQAGTDTQYF. The CDR3 region has the DNA TGTGCCAGCAGCCTCGGGCAGGCGGGCACAGATACGCAGTATTTT.